The 28 T cell receptor beta chains in this list originate from one sample, sequenced in a study of cytotoxic CD8 clonotypes in ibrutinib-treated CLL. Sequencing was performed with immunoSEQ multiplex PCR; in TCRdb, only in-frame clones are kept and a portion is missing. The sample lists approximately 320,000 clones; 67% were seen once. The specimen comprised PBMCs, sampled after 36 months of ibrutinib treatment. Receptor source: a human donor with chronic lymphocytic leukemia.

This clone was counted a few times. The CDR3 is CASSQGDVANEKLFF. The CDR3 DNA reads TGTGCCAGCAGCCAAGGGGACGTCGCCAATGAAAAACTGTTTTTT. The chain recombines TRBV4-2 with TRBJ1-4; maybe TRBD1 (5 bases). Germline CDR1 LGHNA, CDR2 YNFKEQ. The CDR3 consists of 15 residues. V lost 1 base, J lost 5 bases, and 11 bases lay in between.

The CDR3 sequence: CASSLQGARQPQHF. The DNA for the CDR3 is TGTGCCAGCAGCTTACAGGGCGCCAGGCAGCCCCAGCATTTT. The V call is TRBV7-8, the J call TRBJ1-5; D possibly corresponds to TRBD1 (5 bases). Germline CDR1 reads SGHVS; CDR2 reads FQNEAQ. Deletions cut 2 bases from V and 7 bases from J, with 12 bases between. CDR3 size: 14 residues.

The rearrangement uses TRBV5-1 and TRBJ1-4; D not certain. V was pared by 1 base and J by 4 bases, with 20 bases between. CDR3 size: 18 residues. Germline lookup yields CDR1 SGHRS and CDR2 YFSETQ. The CDR3 region has the DNA TGCGCCAGCAGCTTGTCCGGGAGACCGTTGCCCTTTAATGAAAAACTGTTTTTT. This sequence encodes CASSLSGRPLPFNEKLFF.

The rearrangement joins TRBV6-5 to TRBJ2-7; 11 nucleotides line up with TRBD2. The CDR3 contains 16 residues. Trimming removed 2 bases from V and 3 bases from J; junction bases left unmatched: 6. The germline V gene encodes CDR1 MNHEY and CDR2 SVGAGI. The chain's CDR3 is CASSYGASGGNYEQYF. In DNA form, the CDR3 reads TGTGCCAGCAGTTACGGCGCTAGCGGGGGGAACTACGAGCAGTACTTC.

CDR3 DNA: TGTGCCAGCAATGAGGGGGGACGTGTGGAAAAACTGTTTTTT. Translation: CASNEGGRVEKLFF. The V and J genes are TRBV28 and TRBJ1-4, with D possibly TRBD1 on 6 matching bases. CDR1 and CDR2 from the germline V gene are MDHEN and SYDVKM. This CDR3 has 14 amino acids. V was cut by 7 bases and J by 8 bases, with 17 bases left in between.

This chain joins TRBV28 and TRBJ2-5; TRBD1 is a possible D gene (5 bases). Trimming stripped 3 bases from V and 9 bases from J, with 17 bases between. The V gene's germline CDR1 is MDHEN and CDR2 SYDVKM. This CDR3 is built from 14 residues. The chain's CDR3 is CASSFGAAQVAQYF. The CDR3 DNA follows: TGTGCCAGCAGTTTTGGGGCAGCCCAAGTGGCCCAGTACTTC. Together with reference TRBV28 and TRBJ2-5, the CDR3 gives the full variable domain: DVKVTQSSRYLVKRTGEKVFLECVQDMDHENMFWYRQDPGLGLRLIYFSYDVKMKEKGDIPEGYSVSREKKERFSLILESASTNQTSMYLCASSFGAAQVAQYFGPGTRLLVL.

This chain links TRBV21-1 with TRBJ2-7. TRBV21-1 is annotated as a pseudogene. There are 13 residues in the CDR3. In nucleotides, the CDR3 is TGTGCCAGCAACCTAACCTTGGGTTACGAGCAGTACTTC. Amino acids: CASNLTLGYEQYF.

The V and J genes are TRBV7-9 and TRBJ1-5, with TRBD1 as a possible D gene (5 bases). The V end lost 5 bases, the J end lost 5 bases, and 13 bases lay between the germline ends. Looked up from germline, CDR1 is SEHNR and CDR2 is FQNEAQ (reference sequence). The CDR3 is 14 amino acids. The CDR3 coding sequence is TGTGCCAGCAGCCCCCTTTGGGGGGATCAGCCCCAGCATTTT. Amino acids: CASSPLWGDQPQHF.

V usage is TRBV4-1 and J usage is TRBJ2-1; tentative D call: TRBD1 (6 bases). This CDR3 is 14 amino acids long. Germline V gene sequence: CDR1 MGHRA, CDR2 YSYEKL. The V end was cut by 1 base, the J end by 8 bases, with 12 bases between. The CDR3: CASSQGGPTDEQFF. CDR3 coding DNA: TGCGCCAGCAGCCAAGGGGGGCCCACGGATGAGCAGTTCTTC.

This chain uses TRBV15 with TRBJ1-5; no definite D call. The V gene's germline CDR1 is LNHNV and CDR2 YYDKDF (reference sequence). The V and J ends lost 3 bases and 4 bases respectively, with 13 bases between them. The CDR3 loop spans 15 amino acids. The CDR3 DNA reads TGTGCCACCAGCAGCGACGGGCTACCAAATCAGCCCCAGCATTTT. This gives the protein CATSSDGLPNQPQHF.

The genes are TRBV9 and TRBJ2-7; 12 nucleotides line up with TRBD2. Losses at the gene ends were 3 bases for V and 2 bases for J; bases not matched to a gene: 3. Looked up from germline, CDR1 is SGDLS and CDR2 is YYNGEE. The CDR3 is made up of 15 amino acids. The chain's CDR3 is CASSAWTSGAYEQYF. As DNA, the CDR3 is TGTGCCAGCAGCGCCTGGACTAGCGGGGCCTACGAGCAGTACTTC.

CDR3 in amino acids: CASSPDRGVQYTQYF. CDR3 nucleotide sequence: TGTGCCAGCAGTCCCGACAGGGGGGTCCAGTATACGCAGTATTTT. The chain uses TRBV27 and TRBJ2-3, with 9 bases matching TRBD1. This CDR3 is 15 amino acids long. The ends lost 5 bases at V and 7 bases at J; junction bases unmatched: 10. Germline CDR1 reads MNHEY; CDR2 reads SMNVEV (reference sequence).

This rearrangement joins TRBV10-2 to TRBJ2-1; 8 nucleotides agree with TRBD2. Looked up from germline, CDR1 is WSHSY and CDR2 is SAAADI. CDR3 size: 16 residues. Germline trimming cut 7 bases from V and 5 bases from J; bases unmatched to any gene: 13. The CDR3 coding sequence is TGCGCCAGCATACCCAGCGGGGGCCTTACGAACAATGAGCAGTTCTTC. As protein: CASIPSGGLTNNEQFF.

This clone was counted a few times. The rearrangement uses TRBV7-3 and TRBJ2-2, with D possibly being TRBD1 (6 bases). Trimming stripped 5 bases from V and 2 bases from J, with 12 bases between. The germline CDR1 and CDR2 sequences are SGHTA and FQGTGA. The CDR3 runs 15 residues. CDR3 loop: CASSIGTLNTGELFF. CDR3 nucleotide sequence: TGTGCCAGCAGCATCGGGACACTTAACACCGGGGAGCTGTTTTTT.

This clone was found once. The rearrangement links TRBV18 to TRBJ2-3, with TRBD1 matching over 7 bases. The CDR3 is made up of 15 amino acids. CDR1 and CDR2 (germline): KGHSH, LQKENI. J lost 8 bases, V lost 3 bases, and 11 bases had no gene match. The CDR3 here is CASSPFTRGPATQYF. The DNA of the CDR3 is TGTGCCAGCTCACCCTTTACGAGGGGGCCTGCTACGCAGTATTTT. The whole variable domain, filled in from reference TRBV18 and TRBJ2-3, reads NAGVMQNPRHLVRRRGQEARLRCSPMKGHSHVYWYRQLPEEGLKFMVYLQKENIIDESGMPKERFSAEFPKEGPSILRIQQVVRGDSAAYFCASSPFTRGPATQYFGPGTRLTVL.

The chain links TRBV5-1 to TRBJ2-7, with D maybe TRBD2 (6 bases). The CDR3 spans 13 residues. The germline V and J ends were trimmed by 5 bases and 3 bases, with 12 bases remaining between them. Germline V gene data show CDR1 as SGHRS and CDR2 as YFSETQ. In DNA form, the CDR3 reads TGCGCCAGCAGGGGGGGTACTAACTACGAGCAGTACTTC. Translating it yields CASRGGTNYEQYF.

The chain links TRBV5-6 to TRBJ2-1; TRBD2 agrees at 9 bases. CDR1 is SGHDT and CDR2 is YYEEEE in the germline V gene. V shed 2 bases, J shed 5 bases, and the junction held 8 bases outside the gene matches. CDR3 length: 16 amino acids. The CDR3 loop reads CASSLRREGRDNEQFF. The CDR3 region has the DNA TGTGCCAGCAGCTTAAGGCGGGAGGGGCGGGACAATGAGCAGTTCTTC. Drawing the rest from reference TRBV5-6 and TRBJ2-1, the complete variable domain is DAGVTQSPTHLIKTRGQQVTLRCSPKSGHDTVSWYQQALGQGPQFIFQYYEEEERQRGNFPDRFSGHQFPNYSSELNVNALLLGDSALYLCASSLRREGRDNEQFFGPGTRLTVL.

The chain couples TRBV7-2 to TRBJ1-1; D is possibly TRBD1 (5 bases). Germline V CDR1 and CDR2: SGHTA, FQGNSA. The V end was cut by 0 bases, the J end by 2 bases, with 13 bases between. The length of the CDR3 is 16 residues. As DNA, the CDR3 is TGTGCCAGCAGCTTAGCCCCTGGGACGCCTAACACTGAAGCTTTCTTT. It encodes CASSLAPGTPNTEAFF.

This clone was detected a few times. This rearrangement joins TRBV9 to TRBJ1-2; possibly TRBD1 for D (5 bases). CDR1 and CDR2 from the germline V gene are SGDLS and YYNGEE. The V end lost 0 bases, the J end lost 8 bases, and 17 bases lay between the germline ends. This CDR3 has 15 amino acids. For the CDR3, the DNA is TGTGCCAGCAGCGTAGACCTGAGGGACCTCGGGGGCTACACCTTC. Its translation is CASSVDLRDLGGYTF.

The rearrangement links TRBV19 to TRBJ2-1; no clear D gene. Germline V CDR1 and CDR2: LNHDA, SQIVND (reference sequence). The CDR3 is 13 amino acids. V was trimmed by 6 bases and J by 6 bases, leaving 12 bases between them. CDR3 in DNA: TGTGCCAGTAGCGATACCGGAAGCAATGAGCAGTTCTTC. Protein: CASSDTGSNEQFF. Drawing the rest from reference TRBV19 and TRBJ2-1, the complete variable domain is DGGITQSPKYLFRKEGQNVTLSCEQNLNHDAMYWYRQDPGQGLRLIYYSQIVNDFQKGDIAEGYSVSREKKESFPLTVTSAQKNPTAFYLCASSDTGSNEQFFGPGTRLTVL.

Written as DNA, the CDR3 is TGTGCCAGCAGTTTATCAAGGCACAGGACAGGGGGCGTCTACGAGCAGTACTTC. Encoded protein: CASSLSRHRTGGVYEQYF. The chain combines TRBV28 with TRBJ2-7; 11 bases fit TRBD1. The germline gives CDR1 MDHEN, CDR2 SYDVKM. CDR3 size: 18 residues. V dropped 1 base and J dropped 3; count of bases not matched to a gene: 11.

Only a few counts were recorded for this clone. The chain joins TRBV4-3 to TRBJ2-3, with 10 bases fitting TRBD1. There are 18 residues in the CDR3. The germline gives CDR1 LGHNA, CDR2 YSLEER. V shed 0 bases, J shed 4 bases, and the junction held 10 bases outside the gene matches. The DNA for the CDR3 is TGCGCCAGCAGCCAAGATCTTGCCTGGGACAGGGGCGCAGATACGCAGTATTTT. This sequence encodes CASSQDLAWDRGADTQYF.

The V and J genes are TRBV29-1 and TRBJ1-4, with 8 bases identical to TRBD1. Germline trimming cut 7 bases from V and 11 bases from J; bases unmatched to any gene: 6. This CDR3 has 11 residues. Germline CDR1 is SQVTM and CDR2 is ANQGSEA. The CDR3 here is CSGGQGRKLFF. The CDR3 DNA reads TGCAGCGGAGGACAGGGACGGAAACTGTTTTTT.

This clone was picked up one time. The gene calls are TRBV5-4 and TRBJ2-7; weak D call: TRBD2 (6 bases). V lost 4 bases to trimming and J lost 5 bases, with 28 bases between them. The CDR3 has 18 amino acids. Per the germline V gene, CDR1 is SGHNT and CDR2 is YYREEE (reference sequence). In nucleotides, the CDR3 is TGTGCCAGCAGCCCTGGCGGGGCTCCCTTTGGTCTTCTCCACGAGCAGTACTTC. Its translation is CASSPGGAPFGLLHEQYF.

This clone was counted once. This sequence joins TRBV28 and TRBJ2-5, with D perhaps matching TRBD1 (5 bases). The CDR3 consists of 14 residues. Trimming shortened V by 11 bases and J by 3 bases, and 19 bases separated the two germline ends. CDR1 is MDHEN and CDR2 is SYDVKM in the germline V gene. CDR3 sequence (DNA): TGTGCCGTCCAGTTTCTGGGGCCAGAAGAGACCCAGTACTTC. Amino acids: CAVQFLGPEETQYF.

Notes on this clone: The junction does not match germline at one end; this may be a read error. The gene calls are TRBV29-1 and TRBJ2-5; D is ambiguous. The CDR3 consists of 14 residues. Germline CDR1 and CDR2: SQVTM and ANQGSEA. CDR3 loop: CSVCSNPNQETQYF. The CDR3 DNA sequence: TGCAGCGTTTGTTCGAACCCTAACCAGGAGACCCAGTACTTC.

Notes on this clone: At the DNA level, this CDR3 is encoded by other sequences in the same sample as well. This rearrangement joins TRBV5-1 to TRBJ2-7; the D call may be TRBD1 or TRBD2 (6 bases each). The CDR3 extends over 14 amino acids. Trimming shortened V by 2 bases and J by 0 bases, and 9 bases separated the two germline ends. Germline lookup yields CDR1 SGHRS and CDR2 YFSETQ. The CDR3 DNA follows: TGCGCCAGCAGCTTAGGGGGGAGCTCCTACGAGCAGTACTTC. It codes for CASSLGGSSYEQYF.

This clone was picked up a small number of times. The chain has TRBV25-1 and TRBJ2-2; no clear D gene. Deletions cut 0 bases from V and 6 bases from J, with 2 bases between. Germline V gene data show CDR1 as MGHDK and CDR2 as SYGVNS. The CDR3 contains 12 residues. As DNA, the CDR3 is TGTGCCAGCAGTGAATACTCCGGGGAGCTGTTTTTT. Its translation: CASSEYSGELFF.